This T cell receptor (beta chain) was observed in a study of cytomegalovirus exposure and HLA in healthy donors. Germline V gene data show CDR1 as LNHDA and CDR2 as SQIVND (reference sequence). Trimming pared 0 bases from V and 11 bases from J, leaving 13 bases between. The CDR3 is 13 amino acids. The PCR used 60 Vbeta and 13 Jbeta primers. Sequenced by immunoSEQ multiplex PCR; TCRdb stores in-frame clones only, minus some. The sample lists 130,000 or so clones, about four fifths occurring once. The TCR was taken from a male donor in good health and CMV-seronegative. V usage is TRBV19 and J usage is TRBJ1-2; D is perhaps TRBD1 (6 bases). What was sequenced was PBMCs. CDR3 protein: CASSIDGDIGYTF. In DNA form, the CDR3 reads TGTGCCAGTAGTATAGATGGGGACATTGGATACACCTTC.